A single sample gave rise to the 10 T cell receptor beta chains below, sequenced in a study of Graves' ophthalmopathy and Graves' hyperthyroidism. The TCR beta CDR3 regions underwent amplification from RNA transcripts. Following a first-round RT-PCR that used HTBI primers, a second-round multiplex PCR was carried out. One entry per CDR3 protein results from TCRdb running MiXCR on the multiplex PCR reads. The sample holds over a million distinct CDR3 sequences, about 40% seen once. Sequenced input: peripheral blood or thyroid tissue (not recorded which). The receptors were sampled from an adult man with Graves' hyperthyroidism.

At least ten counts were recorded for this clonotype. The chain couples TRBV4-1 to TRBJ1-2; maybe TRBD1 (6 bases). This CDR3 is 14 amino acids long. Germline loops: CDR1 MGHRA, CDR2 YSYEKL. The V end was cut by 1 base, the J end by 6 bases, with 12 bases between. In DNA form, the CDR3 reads TGCGCCAGCAGCCAAGTAGGGGGGATCCATGGCTACACCTTC. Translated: CASSQVGGIHGYTF.

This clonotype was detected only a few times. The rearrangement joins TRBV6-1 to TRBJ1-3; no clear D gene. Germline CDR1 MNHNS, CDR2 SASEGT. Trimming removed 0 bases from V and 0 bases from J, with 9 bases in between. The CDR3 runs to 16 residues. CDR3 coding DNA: TGTGCCAGCAGTGAAGCTGGACCGCGCTCTGGAAACACCATATATTTT. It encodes CASSEAGPRSGNTIYF.

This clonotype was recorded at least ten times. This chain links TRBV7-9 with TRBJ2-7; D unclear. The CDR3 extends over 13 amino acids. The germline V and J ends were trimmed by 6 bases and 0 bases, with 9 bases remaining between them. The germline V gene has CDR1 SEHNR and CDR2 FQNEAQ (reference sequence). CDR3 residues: CASRFGSSYEQYF. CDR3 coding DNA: TGTGCCAGCAGGTTCGGAAGCTCCTACGAGCAGTACTTC.

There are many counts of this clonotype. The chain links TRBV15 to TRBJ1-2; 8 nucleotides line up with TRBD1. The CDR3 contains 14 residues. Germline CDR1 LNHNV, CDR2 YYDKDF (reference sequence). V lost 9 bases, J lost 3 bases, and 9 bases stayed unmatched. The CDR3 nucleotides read TGTGCCACTCGACAGGGGCGGGTCGACTATGGCTACACCTTC. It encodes CATRQGRVDYGYTF.

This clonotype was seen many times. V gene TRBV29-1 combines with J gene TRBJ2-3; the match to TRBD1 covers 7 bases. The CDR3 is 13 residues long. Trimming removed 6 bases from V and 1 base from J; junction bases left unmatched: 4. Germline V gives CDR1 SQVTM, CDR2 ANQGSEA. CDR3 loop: CSVPGQRTDTQYF. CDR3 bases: TGCAGCGTCCCGGGACAGCGCACAGATACGCAGTATTTT.

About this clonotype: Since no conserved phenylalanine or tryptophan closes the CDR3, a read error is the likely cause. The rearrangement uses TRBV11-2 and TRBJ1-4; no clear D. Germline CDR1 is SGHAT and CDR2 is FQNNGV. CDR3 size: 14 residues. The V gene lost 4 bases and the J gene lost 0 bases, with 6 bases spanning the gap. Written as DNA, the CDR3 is TGTGCCAGCAGCTCCGGGACAACTAATGAAAAACTGTTTGTT. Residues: CASSSGTTNEKLFV.

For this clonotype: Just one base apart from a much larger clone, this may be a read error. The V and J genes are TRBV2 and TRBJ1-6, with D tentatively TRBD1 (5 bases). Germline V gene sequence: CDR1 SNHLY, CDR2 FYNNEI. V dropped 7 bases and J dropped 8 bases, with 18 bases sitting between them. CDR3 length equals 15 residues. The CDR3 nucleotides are TGTGCCAGCATACGGTCCATGGGGGTTGATTCACCCCTCCACTTT. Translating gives CASIRSMGVDSPLHF.

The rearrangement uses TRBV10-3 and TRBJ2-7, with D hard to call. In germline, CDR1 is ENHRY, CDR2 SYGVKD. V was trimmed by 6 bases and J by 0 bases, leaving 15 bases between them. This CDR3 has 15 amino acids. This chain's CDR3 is CAISVDDGSSYEQYF. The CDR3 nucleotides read TGTGCCATCAGCGTTGACGACGGTAGCTCCTACGAGCAGTACTTC.

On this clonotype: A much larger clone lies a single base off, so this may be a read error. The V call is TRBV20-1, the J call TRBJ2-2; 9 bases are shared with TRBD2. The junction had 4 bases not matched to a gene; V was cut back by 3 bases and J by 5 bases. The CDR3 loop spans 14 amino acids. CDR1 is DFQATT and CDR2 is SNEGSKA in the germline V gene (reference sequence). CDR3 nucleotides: TGCAGTGCTAGGCCGGCGGGGGGGACCGGGGAGCTGTTTTTT. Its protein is CSARPAGGTGELFF.

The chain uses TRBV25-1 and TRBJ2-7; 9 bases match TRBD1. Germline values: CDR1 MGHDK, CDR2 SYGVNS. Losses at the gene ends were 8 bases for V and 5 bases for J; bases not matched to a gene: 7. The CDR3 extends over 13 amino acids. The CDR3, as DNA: TGTGCCAGCGGACAGGGGCTGTGGAACGAGCAGTACTTC. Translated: CASGQGLWNEQYF.